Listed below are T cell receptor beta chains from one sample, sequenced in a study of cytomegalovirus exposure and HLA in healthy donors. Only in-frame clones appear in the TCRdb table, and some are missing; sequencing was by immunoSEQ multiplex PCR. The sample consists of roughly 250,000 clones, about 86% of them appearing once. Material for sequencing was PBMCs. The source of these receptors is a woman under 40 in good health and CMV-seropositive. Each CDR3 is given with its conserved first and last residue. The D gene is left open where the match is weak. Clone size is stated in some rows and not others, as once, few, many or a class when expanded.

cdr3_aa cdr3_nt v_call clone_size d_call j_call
CASSLQGGQPQHF TGTGCCAGCAGCTTACAGGGTGGCCAGCCCCAGCATTTT TRBV5-6 once NA TRBJ1-5
CASRKLAGPRPGELFF TGTGCCAGCAGAAAACTAGCGGGACCCCGTCCCGGGGAGCTGTTTTTT TRBV11-2 NA TRBD2 TRBJ2-2
CASSFREGGGTQYF TGTGCCAGCAGCTTCAGGGAGGGGGGAGGGACCCAGTACTTC TRBV5-6 NA NA TRBJ2-5
CAWSRDRSYGYTF TGTGCCTGGAGTAGGGACAGATCCTATGGCTACACCTTC TRBV30 NA TRBD1 TRBJ1-2
CASSPIGRVSSYEQYF TGCGCCAGCAGCCCAATAGGGCGGGTTAGCTCCTACGAGCAGTACTTC TRBV5-1 NA NA TRBJ2-7
CASSDPAGGKTQYF TGTGCCAGCAGTGACCCAGCGGGAGGGAAGACCCAGTACTTC TRBV2 NA TRBD2 TRBJ2-5
CAIGGTSGSSNEQFF TGTGCAATAGGTGGAACTAGCGGGAGTTCGAATGAGCAGTTCTTC TRBV7-9 NA TRBD2 TRBJ2-1
CASSLLAGVNEQYF TGTGCCAGCAGTCTCTTAGCGGGAGTGAACGAGCAGTACTTC TRBV28 NA TRBD2 TRBJ2-7
CASSSRTGNQPQHF TGTGCCAGCAGCTCCAGGACAGGGAATCAGCCCCAGCATTTT TRBV5-5 NA TRBD1 TRBJ1-5
CASKRASSTDTQYF TGTGCCAGCAAGAGGGCCTCGAGCACAGATACGCAGTATTTT TRBV6-5 NA NA TRBJ2-3
CASSLTGRRNEQFF TGTGCCAGCAGCCTTACCGGGAGGCGTAATGAGCAGTTCTTC TRBV7-2 NA TRBD2 TRBJ2-1
CASSLSSDRGLQGYTF TGTGCCAGCAGCCTAAGTTCTGACAGGGGTTTACAGGGCTACACCTTC TRBV7-3 NA TRBD1 TRBJ1-2
CASSPAGTTNTGELFF TGTGCCAGCTCACCAGCCGGGACAACGAACACCGGGGAGCTGTTTTTT TRBV18 NA NA TRBJ2-2
CASSFRDRGNNEQFF TGTGCCAGCAGTTTTCGGGACAGGGGAAACAATGAGCAGTTCTTC TRBV28 NA TRBD1 TRBJ2-1
CASSDWTGGSQPQHF TGTGCCAGCAGCGACTGGACCGGGGGGTCCCAGCCCCAGCATTTT TRBV6-1 NA NA TRBJ1-5
CASSVEDFSGANVLTF TGTGCCAGCAGCGTAGAGGACTTCTCTGGGGCCAACGTCCTGACTTTC TRBV9 NA NA TRBJ2-6
CASQTTGADGYTF TGTGCCAGCCAAACGACAGGGGCAGACGGCTACACCTTC TRBV13 NA TRBD1 TRBJ1-2
CASSLIQRVREDTQYF TGTGCCAGCAGTTTGATACAGAGGGTTCGTGAAGATACGCAGTATTTT TRBV28 NA NA TRBJ2-3
CASSNRGRWGYTF TGTGCCAGCAGTAACAGGGGGCGATGGGGCTACACCTTC TRBV7-8 NA TRBD1 TRBJ1-2
CSVEANRGGGYEQYF TGCAGCGTTGAAGCAAACAGGGGGGGAGGCTACGAGCAGTACTTC TRBV29-1 NA NA TRBJ2-7
CAWSPTGPGTEAFF TGTGCCTGGAGCCCGACAGGTCCAGGCACTGAAGCTTTCTTT TRBV30 NA NA TRBJ1-1
CASSSTGGPYNEQFF TGCGCCAGCAGCTCGACAGGGGGGCCCTACAATGAGCAGTTCTTC TRBV5-1 NA TRBD1 TRBJ2-1
CASTWGPEGTDTQYF TGTGCCAGCACCTGGGGCCCTGAAGGCACAGATACGCAGTATTTT TRBV27 NA NA TRBJ2-3
CASSQEHGQGVMSQHF TGCGCCAGCAGCCAAGAACACGGCCAGGGCGTCATGTCCCAGCATTTT TRBV4-1 NA NA TRBJ1-5
CASSLNRDSFDNQPQHF TGTGCCAGCAGCTTAAACCGGGACAGCTTCGACAATCAGCCCCAGCATTTT TRBV11-2 NA TRBD1 TRBJ1-5
CASSIEAASGTQYF TGTGCCAGTAGTATAGAGGCCGCCTCGGGGACCCAGTACTTC TRBV19 NA NA TRBJ2-5
CASSGGSYNEQFF TGCGCCAGCAGCGGCGGGTCCTACAATGAGCAGTTCTTC TRBV5-1 NA NA TRBJ2-1
CASSTPDRGFQPQHF TGTGCCAGCAGTACGCCCGACAGGGGGTTTCAGCCCCAGCATTTT TRBV28 once TRBD1 TRBJ1-5
CASSLAGPHYNEQFF TGCGCCAGCAGCTTAGCAGGGCCACATTACAATGAGCAGTTCTTC TRBV5-1 NA NA TRBJ2-1
CATSRQVNTEAFF TGTGCCACCAGTCGTCAGGTAAACACTGAAGCTTTCTTT TRBV15 once NA TRBJ1-1
CASSSGLAGARSYNEQFF TGTGCCAGCAGCTCGGGACTAGCGGGAGCCCGATCCTACAATGAGCAGTTCTTC TRBV7-2 NA TRBD2 TRBJ2-1
CASSYSETTDTQYF TGTGCCAGCAGTTACTCGGAGACGACAGATACGCAGTATTTT TRBV6-5 few NA TRBJ2-3
CASSPSATFQETQYF TGCGCCAGCAGCCCTAGTGCCACCTTCCAAGAGACCCAGTACTTC TRBV5-1 NA NA TRBJ2-5
CASSSLYGYTF TGTGCCAGCAGCTCTCTTTATGGCTACACCTTC TRBV2 NA NA TRBJ1-2
CASKDRLEQFF TGTGCCTCCAAAGACAGACTTGAGCAGTTCTTC TRBV30 NA NA TRBJ2-1
CASSPPSGWQDTQYF TGTGCCAGCTCACCACCGTCGGGGTGGCAAGATACGCAGTATTTT TRBV18 NA NA TRBJ2-3
CASSLSPSDSDQYF TGTGCTAGCAGCTTAAGTCCATCGGATAGCGACCAGTACTTC TRBV7-7 once NA TRBJ2-5
CASSQTRQETQYF TGTGCCAGCAGCCAAACCAGACAAGAGACCCAGTACTTC TRBV14 once NA TRBJ2-5
CASSSSGTYEQYF TGTGCCAGCAGCTCTAGCGGTACCTACGAGCAGTACTTC TRBV7-2 few TRBD2 TRBJ2-7
CASSLTAGTGRVGYTF TGTGCCAGCAGCTTGACTGCCGGGACAGGGAGGGTTGGCTACACCTTC TRBV7-9 few TRBD1 TRBJ1-2
CASSRQGAIPEAFF TGTGCCAGCAGTCGGCAGGGGGCGATCCCTGAAGCTTTCTTT TRBV2 NA TRBD1 TRBJ1-1
CASSPIDGYGYTF TGTGCCAGCTCACCTATAGACGGGTATGGCTACACCTTC TRBV18 NA NA TRBJ1-2
CASSFNPHLAGVADTQYF TGCGCCAGCAGCTTCAATCCCCACTTAGCGGGAGTGGCAGATACGCAGTATTTT TRBV5-1 NA TRBD2 TRBJ2-3
CAWSTGGWGQPQHF TGTGCCTGGAGTACCGGGGGATGGGGGCAGCCCCAGCATTTT TRBV30 NA NA TRBJ1-5
CASRRQTNQPQHF TGCGCCAGCAGAAGACAGACCAATCAGCCCCAGCATTTT TRBV5-1 NA NA TRBJ1-5
CASSIDRGYEQYF TGTGCCAGCAGTATCGACAGGGGCTACGAGCAGTACTTC TRBV27 NA TRBD1 TRBJ2-7
CATSASGIPMYYEQYF TGTGCCACCTCGGCTAGCGGGATACCGATGTACTACGAGCAGTACTTC TRBV2 NA TRBD2 TRBJ2-7
CASSPTAGSSGYTF TGCGCCAGCAGCCCCACGGCGGGGTCTAGTGGCTACACCTTC TRBV5-1 NA NA TRBJ1-2
CASSFGSSTNYGYTF TGTGCCAGCAGCTTCGGTTCCTCGACTAACTATGGCTACACCTTC TRBV11-2 once NA TRBJ1-2